This T cell receptor (beta chain) came from a study of neurological immune-mediated disorders. General study results and limits: None of the CDR3 amino acid sequences of expanded clones were shared across subjects, and this suggested private repertoires in all groups.

Trimming took 0 bases from V and 0 from J, leaving 9 bases between them. Germline V CDR1 and CDR2: MNHEY, SMNVEV (reference sequence). The CDR3 extends over 15 amino acids. This clonotype occurred many times. Its specificity is not known. 5'RACE with 10-nucleotide random UMIs produced the cDNA. Sequencing of 15-18 subjects in each run yielded over 180 million TCR-beta sequences. TCRdb fed the 5' RACE reads into MiXCR, producing one record per CDR3 protein. Among about 66,000 distinct CDR3 sequences listed, 3.5% to 5.5% were seen once. The chain is built from TRBV27 and TRBJ2-7; weak D call: TRBD2 (6 bases). Sequenced sample: PBMCs. The clonotype originates from a man aged 25-45 years with multiple sclerosis. The CDR3 reads CASSLSMGGSYEQYV. CDR3 bases: TGTGCCAGCAGTTTATCGATGGGGGGCTCCTACGAGCAGTACGTC.